This TCR beta chain appears in the sequencing data of a study of CD8 T cells in Susac syndrome. Per the germline V gene, CDR1 is MNHNS and CDR2 is SASEGT. The CDR3 is 14 amino acids. V lost 7 bases and J lost 7; bases outside the gene matches: 11. Random hexamers served to reverse transcribe roughly 0.45 to 1 ug RNA. TCR beta CDR3 was amplified by immunoSEQ covering 54 Vbeta and 13 Jbeta. TCRdb processed the immunoSEQ multiplex PCR reads anew with MiXCR; each CDR3 protein has one entry. The sample carries about 210,000 distinct CDR3 sequences, roughly 94% recorded once. The rearrangement uses TRBV6-1 and TRBJ2-7, with 9 bases identical to TRBD2. The specimen was CD4+ T cells from PBMCs. This clonotype was sampled from a human donor in good health. DNA of the CDR3: TGTGCCAGCAACTCTCTAGCGGGGAATGAGGAGCAGTACGTC. Its translation is CASNSLAGNEEQYV.